The present TCR beta chain was sequenced within a study of blood T cell repertoires in COVID-19. Germline V gene data show CDR1 as SGHAT and CDR2 as FQNNGV. CDR3 size: 16 residues. V was pared by 1 base and J by 3 bases, with 4 bases of the junction left unmatched. The assay was immunoSEQ multiplex PCR, and TCRdb's table has in-frame clones only and misses some. The repertoire consists of around 700,000 clones, with 85% to 90% occurring once and the leading ten covering more than 0.25%. This chain joins TRBV11-2 and TRBJ2-3, with 10 bases fitting TRBD2. The sequence came from a woman aged 18-30 years with acute or convalescent COVID-19. The source material was peripheral blood. The DNA of the CDR3 is TGTGCCAGCAGCTTAGCAGCGGGGGGGTGGACAGATACGCAGTATTTT. As protein: CASSLAAGGWTDTQYF.